This T cell receptor beta chain was identified during a study of T-cell reconstitution after alpha-beta-depleted transplantation in children (dated by TCRdb to about 2016). Broadly, across the study: Using TCR repertoire profiling, the study followed T-cell immune reconstitution in a quantitative way in children after TCRalphabeta/CD19-depleted allogeneic hematopoietic cell transplantation.

Study-wide conclusions, independent of this receptor: Hyperexpanded clone frequencies declined over subsequent months; after one year, T-cell counts and TCRbeta diversity were mostly attributed to newly produced T cells. The apparently early alphabetaT-cell count recovery about two months after transplant was reportedly dependent on only several hundred rapidly expanded clones derived from non-depleted graft cells. In some patients, high TCRbeta diversity at day 60 was attributed to recipient T cells and intrathymic progenitors that had survived conditioning.

This clonotype occurred a few times. Its antigen remains unidentified. No per-base quality is available; no much larger clone lies one base away. As encoded in the germline V gene, CDR1 is ENHRY while CDR2 is SYGVKD. Taken from cysteine to phenylalanine, the CDR3 has 15 residues. Just the 45-base CDR3 DNA is kept, in frame starting at base 1. The germline V end is reduced by 8 bases and the J end by 0 bases; junction bases left unmatched: 7. What the treatment or condition label conveys for this sample: allogeneic hematopoietic cell transplantation with graft depleted of TCRalphabeta T cells and CD19 B cells. Transplant recipients were children who received TCRalphabeta/CD19-depleted allogeneic hematopoietic cell grafts. The library was produced with PCR. For sequencing, an Illumina HiSeq 2500 was employed. TCR library preparation used molecular barcoding, with unique molecular identifiers applied to normalize quantification of the TCRbeta repertoire. TCRdb reworked the public reads: Q25 trimming with fastp, MiXCR clone assembly, productive beta chains retained. Each CDR3 protein appears once, grouped with its most common genes and DNA. The sample table holds about 110,000 distinct CDR3 sequences, of which roughly 6.1% were seen once. The ten largest clonotypes hold roughly 25% of the sample.

Sample: PBMCs, mostly from graft donor cells, taken 360 days after TCRalphabeta/CD19-depleted stem cell transplant. This receptor was identified in a male patient between 2 and 10 years old who had a stem cell transplant for acute lymphoblastic leukemia, so the T cells may come from the graft donor. The chain joins TRBV10-3 to TRBJ2-3, with TRBD2 identical over 8 junction bases. The CDR3 here reads CAISRLATSTDTQYF. The bases read TGTGCCATCTCCCGACTAGCGACGAGCACAGATACGCAGTATTTT.